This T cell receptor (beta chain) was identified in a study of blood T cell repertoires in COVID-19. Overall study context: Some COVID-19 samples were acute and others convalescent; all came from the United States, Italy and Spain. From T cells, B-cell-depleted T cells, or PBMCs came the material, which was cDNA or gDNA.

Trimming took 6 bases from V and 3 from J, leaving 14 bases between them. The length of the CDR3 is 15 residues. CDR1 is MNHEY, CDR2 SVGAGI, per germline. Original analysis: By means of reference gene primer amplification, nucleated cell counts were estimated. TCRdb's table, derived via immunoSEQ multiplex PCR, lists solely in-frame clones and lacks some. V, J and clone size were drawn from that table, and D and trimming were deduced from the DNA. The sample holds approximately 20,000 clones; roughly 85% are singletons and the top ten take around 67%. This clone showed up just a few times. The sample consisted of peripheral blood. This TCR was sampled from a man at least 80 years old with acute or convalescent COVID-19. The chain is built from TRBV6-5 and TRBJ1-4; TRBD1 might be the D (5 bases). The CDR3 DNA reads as TGTGCCAGCAGGACAACAGGAAATCCTAATGAAAAACTGTTTTTT. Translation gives CASRTTGNPNEKLFF.